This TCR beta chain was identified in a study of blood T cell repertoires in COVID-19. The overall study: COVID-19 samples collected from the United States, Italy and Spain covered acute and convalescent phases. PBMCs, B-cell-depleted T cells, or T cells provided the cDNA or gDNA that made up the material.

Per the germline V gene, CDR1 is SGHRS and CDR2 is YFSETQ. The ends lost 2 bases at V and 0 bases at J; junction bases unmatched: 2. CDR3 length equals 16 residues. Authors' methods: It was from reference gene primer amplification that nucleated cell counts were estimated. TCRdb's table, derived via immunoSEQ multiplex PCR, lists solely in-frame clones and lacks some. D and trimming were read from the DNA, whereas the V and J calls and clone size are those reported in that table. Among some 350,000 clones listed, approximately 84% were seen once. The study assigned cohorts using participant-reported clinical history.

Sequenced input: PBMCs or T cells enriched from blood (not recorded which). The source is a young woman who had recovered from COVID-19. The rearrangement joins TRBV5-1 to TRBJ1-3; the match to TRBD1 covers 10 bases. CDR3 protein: CASSFGQGGSGNTIYF. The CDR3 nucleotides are TGCGCCAGCAGCTTTGGACAGGGGGGCTCTGGAAACACCATATATTTT.